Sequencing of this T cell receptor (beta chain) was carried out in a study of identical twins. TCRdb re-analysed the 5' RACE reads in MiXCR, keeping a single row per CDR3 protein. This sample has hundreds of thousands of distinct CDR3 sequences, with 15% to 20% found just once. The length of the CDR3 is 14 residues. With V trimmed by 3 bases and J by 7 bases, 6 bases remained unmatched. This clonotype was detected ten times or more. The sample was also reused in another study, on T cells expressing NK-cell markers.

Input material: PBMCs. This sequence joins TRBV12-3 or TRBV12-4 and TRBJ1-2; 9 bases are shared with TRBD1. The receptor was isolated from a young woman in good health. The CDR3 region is CASSFWDRVFGYTF. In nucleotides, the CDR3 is TGTGCCAGCAGTTTCTGGGACAGGGTTTTTGGCTACACCTTC.